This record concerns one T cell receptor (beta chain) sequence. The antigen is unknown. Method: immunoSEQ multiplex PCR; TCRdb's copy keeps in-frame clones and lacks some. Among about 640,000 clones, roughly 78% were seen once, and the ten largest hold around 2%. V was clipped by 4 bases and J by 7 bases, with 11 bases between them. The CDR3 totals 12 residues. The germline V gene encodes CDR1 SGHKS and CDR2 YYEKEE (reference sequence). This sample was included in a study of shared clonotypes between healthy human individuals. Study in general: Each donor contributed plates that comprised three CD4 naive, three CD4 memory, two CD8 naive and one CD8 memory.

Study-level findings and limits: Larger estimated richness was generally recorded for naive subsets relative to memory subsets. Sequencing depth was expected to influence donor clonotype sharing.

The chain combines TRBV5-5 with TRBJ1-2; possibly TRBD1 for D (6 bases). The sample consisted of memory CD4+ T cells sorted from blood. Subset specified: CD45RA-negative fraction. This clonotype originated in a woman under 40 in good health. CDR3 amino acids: CASSLRGGGYTF. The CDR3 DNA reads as TGTGCCAGCAGCCTCAGGGGAGGTGGCTACACCTTC.